The 5 T cell receptor beta chains reported below all come from one sample, sequenced in a study of glioma-infiltrating T cells after dendritic cell vaccination. TCRdb's copy holds only in-frame clones and misses some; the assay was immunoSEQ multiplex PCR. The repertoire holds 70,000 to 95,000 clones, with around nine tenths as singletons. The time point: after dendritic cell vaccination, including at tumor progression/relapse. Specimen: blood, collected after dendritic cell vaccination. These receptors all stem from a human donor with glioblastoma.

The J gene is TRBJ1-2, the V gene TRBV20-1; tentative D call: TRBD1 (5 bases). Germline loops: CDR1 DFQATT, CDR2 SNEGSKA (reference sequence). CDR3 length: 11 amino acids. Trimming took off 5 bases at V and 5 bases at J, with 9 bases between the two ends. This CDR3 reads CSAAGGYGYTF. The CDR3 DNA follows: TGCAGTGCTGCGGGGGGATATGGCTACACCTTC.

The rearrangement uses TRBV5-1 and TRBJ1-1; D is ambiguous. V shed 2 bases and J shed 1 base, with 9 bases lying between them. The CDR3 spans 14 residues. Per the germline V gene, CDR1 is SGHRS and CDR2 is YFSETQ. The CDR3 sequence: CASSFGGPNTEAFF. The CDR3 DNA reads as TGCGCCAGCAGCTTCGGAGGACCGAACACTGAAGCTTTCTTT.

The chain has TRBV2 and TRBJ1-1; no clear D. The germline V and J ends were trimmed by 6 bases and 1 base, with 9 bases remaining between them. The CDR3 covers 13 residues. The V gene's germline CDR1 is SNHLY and CDR2 FYNNEI. Written as DNA, the CDR3 is TGTGCCAGCAGCACCACAGAGAACACTGAAGCTTTCTTT. Amino acid sequence: CASSTTENTEAFF.

The J gene is TRBJ2-3, the V gene TRBV10-2, with a tentative D call TRBD2 (5 bases). Trimming stripped 8 bases from V and 6 bases from J, with 18 bases between. Germline V gives CDR1 WSHSY, CDR2 SAAADI. This CDR3 spans 14 amino acids. As DNA, the CDR3 is TGCGCCAGCTACGAGGGAAGGTTCACGGATACGCAGTATTTT. Its protein is CASYEGRFTDTQYF.

The chain is built from TRBV5-1 and TRBJ2-3; possibly TRBD1 for D (6 bases). CDR3 length equals 15 residues. The germline gives CDR1 SGHRS, CDR2 YFSETQ. V gave up 6 bases and J gave up 0 bases, with 14 bases separating them. CDR3 protein: CASTRQEPSTDTQYF. The CDR3, as DNA: TGCGCCAGCACACGACAGGAACCAAGCACAGATACGCAGTATTTT.